Shown below are 26 T cell receptor beta chains from a single sample sequenced in a study of blood T cell repertoires in COVID-19. Profiling relied on immunoSEQ multiplex PCR, and the TCRdb table lists in-frame clones only, not all of them. The sample gives 150,000 to 200,000 clones, 85% to 95% of which show up once; approximately 2% is in the top ten. Specimen: peripheral blood. The receptor set was obtained from a woman aged 60 to 75 with COVID-19, enrolled during active disease.

This chain joins TRBV7-2 and TRBJ1-5; no firm D call. Per germline, CDR1 SGHTA and CDR2 FQGNSA. The V end lost 0 bases, the J end lost 2 bases, and 8 bases lay between the germline ends. This CDR3 is 15 amino acids long. CDR3 residues: CASSLAPGGNQPQHF. The CDR3 bases are TGTGCCAGCAGCTTAGCTCCCGGAGGCAATCAGCCCCAGCATTTT.

The V and J genes are TRBV7-7 and TRBJ1-5; D is perhaps TRBD1 (5 bases). V was cut by 5 bases and J by 6 bases, with 32 bases left in between. This CDR3 region has 20 residues. Germline CDR1 is SSHAT and CDR2 is FNYEAQ (reference sequence). The chain's CDR3 is CASSTGWVWDGGAKGQPQHF. For the CDR3, the DNA is TGTGCCAGCAGCACCGGATGGGTTTGGGACGGGGGAGCAAAGGGTCAGCCCCAGCATTTT.

The chain combines TRBV5-6 with TRBJ1-4; no reliable D call. The V end lost 4 bases, the J end lost 7 bases, and 14 bases lay between the germline ends. From germline, CDR1 is SGHDT and CDR2 YYEEEE. This CDR3 is built from 14 residues. CDR3: CASSTEGSGEKLFF. DNA for the CDR3: TGTGCCAGCAGCACCGAGGGAAGTGGTGAAAAACTGTTTTTT.

Details on this clone: A much bigger clone sits one base away, suggesting this may be a read error. The chain links TRBV6-2 or TRBV6-3 to TRBJ2-7; TRBD1 matches at 7 bases. The CDR3 is 13 residues long. V shed 6 bases and J 0 bases; nucleotides not matched to a gene: 2. The germline gives CDR1 MNHEY, CDR2 SVGEGT. The CDR3 nucleotides are TGTGCCAGCAGCCGACAGGGCTCCTACGAGCAGTACTTC. It translates to CASSRQGSYEQYF.

The J gene is TRBJ1-5, the V gene TRBV27, with a tentative D call TRBD1 (5 bases). This CDR3 region has 15 residues. The V gene lost 6 bases and the J gene lost 2 bases, with 14 bases spanning the gap. CDR1 is MNHEY, CDR2 SMNVEV, per germline (reference sequence). CDR3: CASRTQGTGNQPQHF. The CDR3 nucleotides are TGTGCCAGCAGGACCCAGGGCACGGGCAATCAGCCCCAGCATTTT.

This sequence joins TRBV4-3 and TRBJ2-5; 12 nucleotides agree with TRBD1. Per germline, CDR1 LGHNA and CDR2 YSLEER. Unmatched junction bases numbered 12, after V lost 0 bases and J lost 7 bases. CDR3 length: 18 amino acids. CDR3 loop: CASSQDLGDRGRRVTQYF. Written as DNA, the CDR3 is TGCGCCAGCAGCCAAGATCTTGGGGACAGGGGGCGAAGGGTGACCCAGTACTTC.

CDR3 DNA: TGTGCCAGCAGCTTGGCCCTGGTCAGGCGTCGGGGCTATGGCTACACCTTC. This codes for CASSLALVRRRGYGYTF. The J gene is TRBJ1-2, the V gene TRBV5-6; the D is unclear. The V and J ends lost 0 bases and 4 bases respectively, with 19 bases between them. The CDR3 is made up of 17 amino acids. Germline-derived CDR1 and CDR2 are SGHDT and YYEEEE.

This chain connects TRBV19 to TRBJ2-3; possible D gene TRBD1, 5 bases. The CDR3 is made up of 14 amino acids. Germline-derived CDR1 and CDR2 are LNHDA and SQIVND (reference sequence). V was trimmed by 6 bases and J by 2 bases, leaving 12 bases between them. The CDR3 nucleotides are TGTGCCAGTAGGACAGAACTGGCCACAGATACGCAGTATTTT. Amino acid sequence: CASRTELATDTQYF.

The genes are TRBV28 and TRBJ1-5, with D possibly matching TRBD1 (6 bases). The CDR3 consists of 15 residues. Germline lookup yields CDR1 MDHEN and CDR2 SYDVKM. Deletions cut 6 bases from V and 3 bases from J, with 15 bases between. The chain's CDR3 is CASRLQGTDNQPQHF. Written as DNA, the CDR3 is TGTGCCAGCAGGCTACAGGGAACTGACAATCAGCCCCAGCATTTT. Full variable domain (rest looked up from reference TRBV28 and TRBJ1-5): DVKVTQSSRYLVKRTGEKVFLECVQDMDHENMFWYRQDPGLGLRLIYFSYDVKMKEKGDIPEGYSVSREKKERFSLILESASTNQTSMYLCASRLQGTDNQPQHFGDGTRLSIL.

This clone was counted only a few times. V usage is TRBV4-2 and J usage is TRBJ1-4, with 8 bases that match TRBD1. This CDR3 spans 15 amino acids. The V and J ends lost 5 bases and 6 bases, in that order; junction bases with no gene match: 8. Per germline, CDR1 LGHNA and CDR2 YNFKEQ. The CDR3 DNA is TGTGCCAGCAGCACCTCAACAGGGGGTGATGAAAAACTGTTTTTT. Amino acids: CASSTSTGGDEKLFF.

In DNA form, the CDR3 reads TGTGCCAGCAAAGGGGCCAAGAACACTGAAGCTTTCTTT. This sequence encodes CASKGAKNTEAFF. V usage is TRBV6-5 and J usage is TRBJ1-1, with D tentatively TRBD1 (5 bases). Per the germline V gene, CDR1 is MNHEY and CDR2 is SVGAGI. CDR3 length: 13 amino acids. Trimming took 7 bases from V and 1 from J, leaving 10 bases between them.

The V call is TRBV15, the J call TRBJ1-3; D is ambiguous. Trimming took 0 bases from V and 0 from J, leaving 9 bases between them. This CDR3 spans 16 amino acids. Germline V gives CDR1 LNHNV, CDR2 YYDKDF (reference sequence). The DNA for the CDR3 is TGTGCCACCAGCAGAGATCCCGGGTACTCTGGAAACACCATATATTTT. As protein: CATSRDPGYSGNTIYF.

The CDR3 loop reads CASSEPRGGMNTEAFF. The CDR3 bases are TGTGCCAGCAGTGAACCCCGGGGGGGTATGAACACTGAAGCTTTCTTT. The chain recombines TRBV2 with TRBJ1-1; the D gene is possibly TRBD1 (5 bases). V was pared by 2 bases and J by 0 bases, with 13 bases between. Per germline, CDR1 SNHLY and CDR2 FYNNEI. The CDR3 length is 16 residues.

The V gene is TRBV18, the J gene TRBJ2-4, with D tentatively TRBD2 (5 bases). CDR1 KGHSH and CDR2 LQKENI come from the germline V gene. Trimming left V 1 base short and J 1 base short, with 8 bases between. This CDR3 is 15 amino acids long. The CDR3 nucleotides are TGTGCCAGCTCACCACAGAGGGCTGCCAAAAACATTCAGTACTTC. This encodes CASSPQRAAKNIQYF.

The V gene is TRBV5-6, the J gene TRBJ1-1, with D possibly being TRBD1 (5 bases). Trimming removed 0 bases from V and 4 bases from J, with 16 bases in between. The length of the CDR3 is 16 residues. The germline V gene encodes CDR1 SGHDT and CDR2 YYEEEE. The DNA of the CDR3 is TGTGCCAGCAGCTTGGTAGTCGGGGGAAGGGGCACTGAAGCTTTCTTT. Its protein is CASSLVVGGRGTEAFF.

The V call is TRBV9, the J call TRBJ1-2; D perhaps matches TRBD1 (6 bases). Germline V gene sequence: CDR1 SGDLS, CDR2 YYNGEE. V was cut by 3 bases and J by 3 bases, with 12 bases left in between. The CDR3 length is 14 residues. The CDR3: CASSGPRGYYGYTF. CDR3 nucleotide sequence: TGTGCCAGCAGCGGCCCCAGGGGCTACTATGGCTACACCTTC.

V usage is TRBV5-1 and J usage is TRBJ1-2; perhaps TRBD1 as D (5 bases). Between the trimmed V and J ends, which lost 0 bases and 8 bases, there was a span of 17 bases. This CDR3 region has 15 residues. Germline V gives CDR1 SGHRS, CDR2 YFSETQ. The CDR3 protein is CASSLVYADIGGYTF. For the CDR3, the DNA is TGCGCCAGCAGCTTGGTGTACGCGGACATTGGGGGCTACACCTTC.

The V call is TRBV11-2, the J call TRBJ1-4; 12 bases agree with TRBD1. CDR3 length equals 16 residues. V was clipped by 8 bases and J by 5 bases; unmatched bases: 9. Germline CDR1 and CDR2: SGHAT and FQNNGV. CDR3 sequence reads: CASPYRGTGGNEKLFF. The CDR3 DNA is TGTGCCAGCCCCTACCGGGGGACAGGGGGCAATGAAAAACTGTTTTTT.

This chain connects TRBV9 to TRBJ1-1; D is unclear. Per germline, CDR1 SGDLS and CDR2 YYNGEE. Deletions cut 4 bases from V and 4 bases from J, with 11 bases between. The CDR3 totals 13 residues. The CDR3 coding sequence is TGTGCCAGCAGCCCCCCTCGGGGCACTGAAGCTTTCTTT. This codes for CASSPPRGTEAFF. The variable domain in full, with the rest retrieved from reference TRBV9 and TRBJ1-1, is DSGVTQTPKHLITATGQRVTLRCSPRSGDLSVYWYQQSLDQGLQFLIQYYNGEERAKGNILERFSAQQFPDLHSELNLSSLELGDSALYFCASSPPRGTEAFFGQGTRLTVV.

V is TRBV19 and J is TRBJ1-4, with D hard to call. V shed 7 bases and J shed 4 bases, with 10 bases lying between them. The CDR3 totals 13 residues. Per germline, CDR1 LNHDA and CDR2 SQIVND (reference sequence). The CDR3 region is CASTRRINEKLFF. The DNA for the CDR3 is TGTGCCAGTACGAGGCGGATTAATGAAAAACTGTTTTTT.

In this sample, this clone turned up once. The V call is TRBV27, the J call TRBJ2-2; TRBD2 matches 12 bases. V was pared by 5 bases and J by 4 bases, with 2 bases of the junction left unmatched. The CDR3 covers 15 residues. Germline CDR1 reads MNHEY; CDR2 reads SMNVEV (reference sequence). DNA for the CDR3: TGTGCCAGCAGTAAGGGACTAGCGGGCACCGGGGAGCTGTTTTTT. Protein sequence: CASSKGLAGTGELFF.

This chain connects TRBV6-6 to TRBJ1-5, with 10 bases matching TRBD1. The CDR3 runs 16 residues. Germline V CDR1 and CDR2: MNHNY, SVGAGI (reference sequence). V was clipped by 5 bases and J by 7 bases; unmatched bases: 11. CDR3 loop: CASSHRDRGKGQPQHF. CDR3 in DNA: TGTGCCAGCAGTCACCGGGACAGGGGAAAGGGGCAGCCCCAGCATTTT.

The chain uses TRBV3-1 (or the pseudogene TRBV3-2) and TRBJ1-3; D might be TRBD1 (5 bases). The CDR3 is made up of 15 amino acids. V was pared by 4 bases and J by 2 bases, with 12 bases between. Germline-derived CDR1 and CDR2 are LGHDT and YNNKEL (reference sequence). CDR3 protein: CASSPSPGTGNTIYF. In DNA form, the CDR3 reads TGTGCCAGCAGCCCGTCTCCAGGGACTGGAAACACCATATATTTT.

V usage is TRBV5-5 and J usage is TRBJ2-1; no reliable D call. CDR3 length: 13 residues. CDR1 and CDR2 from the germline V gene are SGHKS and YYEKEE (reference sequence). The V end lost 4 bases, the J end lost 9 bases, and 14 bases lay between the germline ends. The CDR3 region is CASSTDQFSEQFF. CDR3 DNA: TGTGCCAGCAGCACAGACCAGTTCAGTGAGCAGTTCTTC.

The V call is TRBV6-1, the J call TRBJ1-5; 9 positions agree with TRBD1. Trimming took 4 bases from V and 4 from J; bases not matched to a gene: 11. Germline CDR1 MNHNS, CDR2 SASEGT. The CDR3 has 17 residues. The CDR3 sequence is CASSAGTGRLGNQPQHF. Here the CDR3 DNA reads TGTGCCAGCAGTGCCGGGACAGGGAGGTTGGGGAATCAGCCCCAGCATTTT.

As for this clone: The junction does not match germline at one end; this may be a read error. The chain couples TRBV6-2 or TRBV6-3 to TRBJ2-1; 8 positions agree with TRBD2. Germline V gene lookup returns CDR1 MNHEY and CDR2 SVGEGT. The CDR3 sequence is 14 residues long. CDR3 sequence reads: CASSYSSAGGRPLF. In DNA, the CDR3 is TGTGCCAGCAGTTACTCTTCTGCGGGGGGTCGTCCTCTCTTC.